The clone carrying this T cell receptor (beta chain) was counted ten times or more. This sample is drawn from a study of T cells in Graves' hyperthyroidism and ophthalmopathy. With duration under 3 months, ophthalmopathy was active: Clinical Activity Score at least 3, NOSPECS at least 4. Patients with uncontrolled infections, other autoimmune diseases, pregnancy or lactation were excluded. CDR3 length: 15 residues. V trimming: 2 bases; J trimming: 7 bases; junction bases outside the gene matches: 13. Germline CDR1 reads GTSNPN; CDR2 reads SVGIG (reference sequence). Researchers took RNA transcripts and amplified the TCR beta CDR3 regions from them. Initially, a first-round RT-PCR of the TCR CDR3 employed the HTBI primer set. TCRdb recomputed calls from the multiplex PCR reads with MiXCR, one row per CDR3 protein. The sample lists about 520,000 distinct CDR3 sequences; around a quarter were seen once.

The clonotype originates from a woman in her twenties or thirties with Graves' ophthalmopathy. Specimen: blood. This sequence joins TRBV30 and TRBJ1-1; 7 nucleotides match TRBD1. The CDR3 reads CAWSPLGQRVHEAFF. Written as DNA, the CDR3 is TGTGCCTGGAGTCCTCTGGGACAGCGCGTTCATGAAGCTTTCTTT. Filled out from reference TRBV30 and TRBJ1-1, the complete variable domain reads SQTIHQWPATLVQPVGSPLSLECTVEGTSNPNLYWYRQAAGRGLQLLFYSVGIGQISSEVPQNLSASRPQDRQFILSSKKLLLSDSGFYLCAWSPLGQRVHEAFFGQGTRLTVV.